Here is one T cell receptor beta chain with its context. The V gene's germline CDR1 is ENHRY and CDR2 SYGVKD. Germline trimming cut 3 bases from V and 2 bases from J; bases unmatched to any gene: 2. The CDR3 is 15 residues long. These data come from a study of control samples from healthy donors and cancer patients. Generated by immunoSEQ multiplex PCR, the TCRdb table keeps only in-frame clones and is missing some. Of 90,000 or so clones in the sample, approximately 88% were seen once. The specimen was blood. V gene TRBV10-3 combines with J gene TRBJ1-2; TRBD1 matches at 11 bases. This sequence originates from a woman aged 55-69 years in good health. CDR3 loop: CAISDRTGGNYGYTF. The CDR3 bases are TGTGCCATCAGTGATCGGACAGGGGGCAACTATGGCTACACCTTC.